The rows below give T cell receptor beta chains drawn from one sample of a study of blood T cell repertoires in COVID-19. Assay: immunoSEQ multiplex PCR; the TCRdb copy retains only in-frame clones and omits some. The data contain 200,000 to 250,000 clones, around 87% of them singletons. The specimen sequenced was peripheral blood. The receptors originated from a man between 60 and 75 years old with acute or convalescent COVID-19. The CDR3 runs from the conserved cysteine through the conserved F or W. A D gene is named only where the DNA matches it firmly. For some rows the clone size is stated as once, few or many, or as a class when expanded; others skip it.

V gene	J gene	clone size	D gene	CDR3 protein	CDR3 DNA
TRBV7-9	TRBJ2-5	.	.	CASSTLTGLETQYF	TGTGCCAGCAGCACCCTGACAGGACTAGAGACCCAGTACTTC
TRBV7-3	TRBJ1-3	.	.	CASSPQGFSGNTIYF	TGTGCCAGCAGCCCACAGGGATTCTCTGGAAACACCATATATTTT
TRBV5-1	TRBJ2-1	.	TRBD1	CASSADRALISYNEQFF	TGCGCCAGCAGCGCCGACAGGGCCCTTATCTCCTACAATGAGCAGTTCTTC
TRBV7-3	TRBJ2-1	.	TRBD2	CASSSAGAAYNEQFF	TGTGCCAGCAGTTCAGCGGGGGCCGCCTACAATGAGCAGTTCTTC
TRBV28	TRBJ1-4	.	.	CASSFGGATNEKLFF	TGTGCCAGCAGTTTCGGGGGGGCAACTAATGAAAAACTGTTTTTT
TRBV2	TRBJ2-7	.	TRBD1	CASSERGGGYEQYF	TGTGCCAGCAGTGAACGAGGGGGCGGTTACGAGCAGTACTTC
TRBV21-1	TRBJ2-1	.	.	CASSPGQLYNEQFF	TGTGCCAGCAGCCCGGGACAGTTATACAATGAGCAGTTCTTC
TRBV6-5	TRBJ1-3	.	.	CASRPLASSGNTIYF	TGTGCCAGCAGACCCCTGGCCAGCTCTGGAAACACCATATATTTT
TRBV4-3	TRBJ1-2	.	.	CASSQSQRGTRGYTF	TGCGCCAGCAGCCAATCCCAACGGGGTACGCGCGGCTACACCTTC
TRBV19	TRBJ1-5	.	TRBD1	CASSLQTGGLNQPQHF	TGTGCCAGTAGTCTACAAACAGGGGGCCTGAATCAGCCCCAGCATTTT
TRBV6-5	TRBJ1-5	.	.	CASSFGRDQPQHF	TGTGCCAGCAGTTTCGGCAGGGATCAGCCCCAGCATTTT
TRBV19	TRBJ1-3	once	TRBD1	CASSPTGGRRYF	TGTGCCAGTAGTCCGACAGGGGGTCGAAGATATTTT
TRBV5-1	TRBJ1-3	.	.	CASSLEASGNTIYF	TGCGCCAGCAGCTTGGAAGCCTCTGGAAACACCATATATTTT
TRBV5-1	TRBJ2-7	.	TRBD2	CASWDGGYEQYF	TGCGCCAGCTGGGACGGGGGGTACGAGCAGTACTTC
TRBV5-8	TRBJ2-5	.	TRBD1	CASELGTGALSGETQYF	TGTGCCAGCGAGTTGGGGACAGGGGCCTTGTCCGGGGAGACCCAGTACTTC
TRBV9	TRBJ2-1	.	.	CASSVGSSYNEQFF	TGTGCCAGCAGCGTCGGGAGCTCCTACAATGAGCAGTTCTTC
TRBV5-1	TRBJ1-4	.	.	CASSAEVGQPEKLFF	TGCGCCAGCAGCGCCGAGGTGGGGCAGCCTGAAAAACTGTTTTTT
TRBV19	TRBJ1-3	.	.	CASTSTGTPIYF	TGTGCCAGTACCTCCACAGGGACCCCCATATATTTT
TRBV4-3	TRBJ2-5	.	TRBD2	CASSQDPAGGGETQYF	TGCGCCAGCAGCCAAGATCCCGCGGGGGGTGGAGAGACCCAGTACTTC
TRBV19	TRBJ2-2	.	TRBD2	CASSIGRGANTGELFF	TGTGCCAGTAGTATAGGGCGGGGGGCGAACACCGGGGAGCTGTTTTTT
TRBV27	TRBJ2-7	.	.	CASSTTGGVLYEQYF	TGTGCCAGCAGTACAACAGGGGGGGTATTGTACGAGCAGTACTTC
TRBV7-2	TRBJ2-7	.	TRBD2	CASSPREEGSYEQYF	TGTGCCAGCAGCCCTCGGGAGGAGGGGTCCTACGAGCAGTACTTC